These 10 T cell receptor beta chains were all obtained from the same sample, sequenced in a study of blood T cell repertoires in COVID-19. Clones were read by immunoSEQ multiplex PCR, and TCRdb kept only the in-frame ones, dropping some. This sample has some 97,000 clones, with more than 65% found just once. Sequenced input: peripheral blood. The receptors come from a woman in her 70s with acute or convalescent COVID-19.

V and J are TRBV7-8 and TRBJ1-1; 9 positions agree with TRBD1. Germline CDR1 reads SGHVS; CDR2 reads FQNEAQ. The CDR3 covers 14 residues. The V gene end was trimmed by 5 bases and the J gene end by 4 bases; junction bases not matched to a gene: 5. The CDR3 region is CASSPGDRATEAFF. The CDR3 bases are TGTGCCAGCAGCCCAGGGGACAGGGCCACTGAAGCTTTCTTT.

The V gene is TRBV6-5, the J gene TRBJ1-2, with TRBD1 matching 7 bases. The CDR3 contains 13 residues. The junction had 8 bases not matched to a gene; V was cut back by 6 bases and J by 7 bases. Germline V CDR1 and CDR2: MNHEY, SVGAGI. CDR3 residues: CASRQSQGGGYTF. In DNA, the CDR3 is TGTGCCAGCAGACAGAGCCAGGGGGGTGGCTACACCTTC.

This chain uses TRBV29-1 with TRBJ1-4; 7 positions match TRBD1. Germline trimming cut 7 bases from V and 7 bases from J; bases unmatched to any gene: 6. Germline V CDR1 and CDR2: SQVTM, ANQGSEA. This CDR3 region has 12 residues. CDR3 amino acids: CSAAGQFEKLFF. The CDR3 nucleotides are TGCAGCGCCGCGGGACAGTTTGAAAAACTGTTTTTT.

This chain links TRBV3-1 (or the pseudogene TRBV3-2) with TRBJ2-3; 12 bases match TRBD2. CDR3 length: 17 amino acids. Germline V gene lookup returns CDR1 LGHDT and CDR2 YNNKEL (reference sequence). Trimming cost V 3 bases and J 5 bases; bases outside gene matches: 9. CDR3 nucleotides: TGTGCCAGCAGCCACGGGGCTAGCGGGGGGGCTCGAGATACGCAGTATTTT. Translating it yields CASSHGASGGARDTQYF.

The J gene is TRBJ2-2, the V gene TRBV2; tentative D call: TRBD1 (6 bases). CDR3 length equals 17 residues. Germline CDR1 is SNHLY and CDR2 is FYNNEI. V dropped 5 bases and J dropped 5 bases, with 21 bases sitting between them. The CDR3 region is CASSTITGNPRTGELFF. In nucleotides, the CDR3 is TGTGCCAGCAGTACGATTACAGGGAACCCCAGAACCGGGGAGCTGTTTTTT.

The chain has TRBV7-9 and TRBJ1-1; D unresolved. Germline assignment: CDR1 SEHNR and CDR2 FQNEAQ (reference sequence). The CDR3 consists of 14 residues. The V gene lost 1 base and the J gene lost 1 base, with 7 bases spanning the gap. Here the CDR3 reads CASSLEQWNTEAFF. The CDR3 nucleotides are TGTGCCAGCAGCTTAGAACAGTGGAACACTGAAGCTTTCTTT.

The chain has TRBV3-1 (or the pseudogene TRBV3-2) and TRBJ2-3; D gene ambiguous. Trimming removed 4 bases at V and 0 bases at J, with 8 bases between. Per germline, CDR1 LGHDT and CDR2 YNNKEL (reference sequence). The length of the CDR3 is 14 residues. The CDR3 sequence: CASSPTTSTDTQYF. The CDR3 region has the DNA TGTGCCAGCAGCCCCACTACTAGCACAGATACGCAGTATTTT.

This clone was found a few times. The V gene is TRBV6-5, the J gene TRBJ1-1; TRBD1 agrees at 7 bases. This CDR3 region has 12 residues. Germline lookup yields CDR1 MNHEY and CDR2 SVGAGI. V lost 7 bases and J lost 8; bases outside the gene matches: 7. The CDR3 DNA is TGTGCCAGCAAGCAAACAGGGGAGGAAGCTTTCTTT. Protein: CASKQTGEEAFF.

The genes are TRBV10-3 and TRBJ1-1; a possible D gene is TRBD1 (6 bases). Trimming removed 11 bases from V and 2 bases from J, with 9 bases in between. The CDR3 contains 11 residues. Germline values: CDR1 ENHRY, CDR2 SYGVKD. CDR3 sequence: CAVQGNTEAFF. In DNA form, the CDR3 reads TGTGCCGTACAGGGTAACACTGAAGCTTTCTTT.

The chain joins TRBV5-1 to TRBJ2-1, with D perhaps matching TRBD2 (5 bases). CDR1 is SGHRS, CDR2 YFSETQ, per germline. The V gene lost 3 bases and the J gene lost 10 bases, with 17 bases spanning the gap. This CDR3 region has 14 residues. The CDR3 loop is CASSSRTSRAEQFF. CDR3 nucleotide sequence: TGCGCCAGCAGCTCACGGACGTCGAGGGCCGAGCAGTTCTTC. The full variable domain, in which reference TRBV5-1 and TRBJ2-1 provide the parts outside the CDR3, is KAGVTQTPRYLIKTRGQQVTLSCSPISGHRSVSWYQQTPGQGLQFLFEYFSETQRNKGNFPGRFSGRQFSNSRSEMNVSTLELGDSALYLCASSSRTSRAEQFFGPGTRLTVL.